The rows below give T cell receptor beta chains drawn from one sample of a study of CD8 T cells in Susac syndrome. MiXCR, applied by TCRdb to the immunoSEQ multiplex PCR reads, yields one record per CDR3 protein. Among about 57,000 distinct CDR3 sequences listed, 93% were seen once. Sequenced input: CD8+ T cells from PBMCs. The receptor source for this set is a human donor with multiple sclerosis. Both conserved end residues are part of each CDR3. The D gene is left open where the match is weak. Rows may omit the clone size; those that give it use once, few, many or a size class.

CDR3 | DNA | V | size | D | length | J
CASSQGVYTEAFF | TGTGCCAGCAGCCAAGGGGTCTACACTGAAGCTTTCTTT | TRBV3-1 | - | - | 13 | TRBJ1-1
CASSYGTGRTASEAFF | TGTGCCAGCAGCTATGGGACAGGTCGAACCGCTTCTGAAGCTTTCTTT | TRBV5-4 | - | TRBD1 | 16 | TRBJ1-1
CASSPWALSSGEQYF | TGCGCCAGCAGCCCGTGGGCTTTGAGCTCGGGAGAGCAGTACTTC | TRBV4-3 | - | - | 15 | TRBJ2-7
CSARDQGPPYEQYF | TGCAGTGCTAGAGATCAAGGGCCTCCATACGAGCAGTACTTC | TRBV20-1 | - | - | 14 | TRBJ2-7
CASKGDLQRPEAFF | TGTGCCAGCAAAGGGGACCTTCAAAGGCCTGAAGCTTTCTTT | TRBV13 | - | - | 14 | TRBJ1-1
CASSLNRGSQPQHF | TGTGCCAGCAGTTTAAACCGCGGGTCTCAGCCCCAGCATTTT | TRBV28 | - | - | 14 | TRBJ1-5
CASSFGPDGGEQYF | TGTGCCAGCAGTTTCGGACCTGACGGCGGCGAGCAGTACTTC | TRBV28 | - | - | 14 | TRBJ2-7
CASTRESGYEQYF | TGTGCCAGCACCCGGGAGTCAGGCTACGAGCAGTACTTC | TRBV2 | - | - | 13 | TRBJ2-7
CASSVVGTDNSPLHF | TGTGCCAGCAGCGTAGTTGGGACAGATAATTCACCCCTCCACTTT | TRBV9 | - | TRBD1 | 15 | TRBJ1-6
CSARDGGTFGTEAFF | TGCAGTGCTAGAGATGGGGGTACCTTTGGCACTGAAGCTTTCTTT | TRBV20-1 | - | - | 15 | TRBJ1-1
CASSLAFMNTEAFF | TGCGCCAGCAGCTTGGCTTTCATGAACACTGAAGCTTTCTTT | TRBV5-1 | - | - | 14 | TRBJ1-1
CAISERGSHSGANVLTF | TGTGCCATCAGTGAGCGGGGGTCTCACTCTGGGGCCAACGTCCTGACTTTC | TRBV10-3 | - | - | 17 | TRBJ2-6
CASSLSGMTEAFF | TGTGCCAGCAGCTTATCCGGGATGACTGAAGCTTTCTTT | TRBV7-9 | once | - | 13 | TRBJ1-1
CASSTDTQGQLNTEAFF | TGTGCCAGCAGTACCGATACCCAGGGCCAGCTGAACACTGAAGCTTTCTTT | TRBV27 | - | - | 17 | TRBJ1-1
CASSVAGSDVGDTEAFF | TGTGCCAGCAGCGTAGCCGGGTCTGATGTAGGGGACACTGAAGCTTTCTTT | TRBV9 | - | - | 17 | TRBJ1-1
CASSVGQGWMNTEAFF | TGTGCCAGCAGCGTTGGACAGGGATGGATGAACACTGAAGCTTTCTTT | TRBV9 | - | TRBD1 | 16 | TRBJ1-1
CASSLVWGGSPLHF | TGCGCCAGCAGCTTGGTTTGGGGGGGATCACCCCTCCACTTT | TRBV5-1 | - | - | 14 | TRBJ1-6
CASSYLLAGVTDTQYF | TGTGCCAGCAGTTACCTCCTAGCGGGGGTCACAGATACGCAGTATTTT | TRBV6-6 | once | TRBD2 | 16 | TRBJ2-3
CASSLGHGTGPGGYTF | TGTGCCAGCAGCTTAGGTCATGGAACAGGCCCTGGTGGCTACACCTTC | TRBV13 | - | - | 16 | TRBJ1-2
CASQAGVKSYEQYF | TGTGCCAGCCAGGCCGGGGTGAAATCCTACGAGCAGTACTTC | TRBV6-1 | - | - | 14 | TRBJ2-7
CASSLEVDSFYEQYF | TGTGCCAGCAGCTTAGAGGTGGACAGCTTCTACGAGCAGTACTTC | TRBV7-9 | - | - | 15 | TRBJ2-7
CATSSAGGIHEQYF | TGTGCCACCAGCAGTGCAGGGGGGATACACGAGCAGTACTTC | TRBV15 | once | - | 14 | TRBJ2-7
CASSLDGPYGYTF | TGTGCCAGCAGTTTAGATGGACCCTATGGCTACACCTTC | TRBV27 | - | - | 13 | TRBJ1-2
CASSFGRDTNTGELFF | TGTGCCAGCAGCTTTGGGCGGGACACCAACACCGGGGAGCTGTTTTTT | TRBV7-9 | - | - | 16 | TRBJ2-2
CASSFLPGQGAKADTQYF | TGTGCCAGCAGCTTTTTACCTGGACAGGGAGCTAAGGCAGATACGCAGTATTTT | TRBV7-9 | - | TRBD1 | 18 | TRBJ2-3
CASSLGQGDGELFF | TGTGCCAGCAGCTTAGGACAGGGCGACGGGGAGCTGTTTTTT | TRBV7-9 | - | TRBD1 | 14 | TRBJ2-2
CASSTGRDYEQYF | TGTGCCAGCTCGACAGGTCGAGACTACGAGCAGTACTTC | TRBV12-3/TRBV12-4 | once | - | 13 | TRBJ2-7
CAISQQRITDTQYF | TGTGCCATCAGTCAGCAGCGTATAACAGATACGCAGTATTTT | TRBV10-3 | few | - | 14 | TRBJ2-3
CASRSRQGEGNIQYF | TGCGCCAGCAGGAGTAGACAGGGTGAAGGGAACATTCAGTACTTC | TRBV5-1 | - | TRBD1 | 15 | TRBJ2-4
CASSQYVIGGGRLNTEAFF | TGTGCCAGCAGCCAATATGTGATCGGGGGGGGGAGGTTGAACACTGAAGCTTTCTTT | TRBV3-1 | - | - | 19 | TRBJ1-1
CASSFVYTGQTFYEQYF | TGTGCCAGCAGTTTCGTGTATACGGGGCAGACTTTCTACGAGCAGTACTTC | TRBV28 | - | - | 17 | TRBJ2-7
CASSQHNNEQFF | TGTGCCAGCAGCCAACACAACAATGAGCAGTTCTTC | TRBV7-6 | - | - | 12 | TRBJ2-1
CASSQERRGFEQFF | TGCGCCAGCAGCCAAGAGAGAAGAGGATTTGAGCAGTTCTTC | TRBV4-1 | - | - | 14 | TRBJ2-1
CASSLWVGEQFF | TGTGCCAGCAGTTTATGGGTGGGTGAGCAGTTCTTC | TRBV27 | - | - | 12 | TRBJ2-1
CSARGTTGRYSNQPQHF | TGCAGTGCTAGAGGGACCACAGGGAGATATAGCAATCAGCCCCAGCATTTT | TRBV20-1 | - | - | 17 | TRBJ1-5
CASSDTGNEQYF | TGTGCCAGCAGCGATACAGGGAACGAGCAGTACTTC | TRBV7-9 | once | - | 12 | TRBJ2-7
CSVRGGTLNTEAFF | TGCAGCGTTAGGGGAGGGACCTTGAACACTGAAGCTTTCTTT | TRBV29-1 | - | - | 14 | TRBJ1-1
CASSLRQNYEQYF | TGTGCCAGCAGCTTAAGGCAAAACTACGAGCAGTACTTC | TRBV7-7 | - | - | 13 | TRBJ2-7
CASSPGGEDYGYTF | TGCGCCAGCAGCCCGGGGGGGGAGGACTATGGCTACACCTTC | TRBV4-1 | - | - | 14 | TRBJ1-2
CASSDSEKQFF | TGTGCCAGCAGTGATTCCGAAAAGCAGTTCTTC | TRBV2 | - | - | 11 | TRBJ2-1
CASSGRDRVVREQYF | TGTGCCAGCAGCGGGCGAGACAGGGTCGTAAGGGAGCAGTACTTC | TRBV7-9 | - | TRBD1 | 15 | TRBJ2-7
CASSYREGWTEAFF | TGTGCCAGCAGTTACCGTGAGGGATGGACTGAAGCTTTCTTT | TRBV6-5 | - | - | 14 | TRBJ1-1
CASSPPGGGATDTQYF | TGTGCCAGCAGCCCTCCAGGCGGCGGGGCCACAGATACGCAGTATTTT | TRBV7-9 | - | - | 16 | TRBJ2-3
CASSLASGGEETQYF | TGTGCCAGCAGCTTGGCTAGCGGGGGGGAAGAGACCCAGTACTTC | TRBV4-2 | few | TRBD2 | 15 | TRBJ2-5
CSVAGPPYEQYF | TGCAGCGTTGCTGGGCCGCCGTACGAGCAGTACTTC | TRBV29-1 | - | - | 12 | TRBJ2-7
CSVDDGNYGYTF | TGCAGCGTTGACGACGGTAACTATGGCTACACCTTC | TRBV29-1 | - | - | 12 | TRBJ1-2
CASSLVRHFYEQYF | TGTGCCAGCAGCTTGGTCCGGCACTTCTACGAGCAGTACTTC | TRBV5-5 | - | - | 14 | TRBJ2-7
CASSPYGTNTEAFF | TGTGCCAGCAGCCCCTACGGCACTAACACTGAAGCTTTCTTT | TRBV9 | - | - | 14 | TRBJ1-1
CSARPTQNTEAFF | TGCAGTGCTAGACCTACCCAAAACACTGAAGCTTTCTTT | TRBV20-1 | once | - | 13 | TRBJ1-1
CASSSGAKNTEAFF | TGTGCCAGCAGCTCCGGCGCCAAGAACACTGAAGCTTTCTTT | TRBV7-9 | - | - | 14 | TRBJ1-1
CASSQGGGQTYEQYF | TGCGCCAGCAGCCAAGGCGGTGGGCAAACCTACGAGCAGTACTTC | TRBV4-1 | - | - | 15 | TRBJ2-7
CASSITGSYEQYF | TGTGCCAGTAGTATTACTGGGAGCTACGAGCAGTACTTC | TRBV19 | - | - | 13 | TRBJ2-7